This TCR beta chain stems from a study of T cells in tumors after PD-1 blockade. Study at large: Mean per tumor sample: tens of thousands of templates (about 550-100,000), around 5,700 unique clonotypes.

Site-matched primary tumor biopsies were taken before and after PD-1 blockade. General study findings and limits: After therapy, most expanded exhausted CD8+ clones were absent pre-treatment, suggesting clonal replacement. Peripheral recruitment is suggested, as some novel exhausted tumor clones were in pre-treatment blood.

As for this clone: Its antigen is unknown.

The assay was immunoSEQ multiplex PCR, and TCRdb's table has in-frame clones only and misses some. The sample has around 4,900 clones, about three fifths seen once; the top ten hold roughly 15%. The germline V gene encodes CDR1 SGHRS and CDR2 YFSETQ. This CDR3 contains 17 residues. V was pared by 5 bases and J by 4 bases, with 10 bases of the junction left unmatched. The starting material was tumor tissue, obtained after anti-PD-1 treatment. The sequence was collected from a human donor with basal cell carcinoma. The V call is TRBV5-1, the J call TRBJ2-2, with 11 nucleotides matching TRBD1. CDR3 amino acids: CASSSTAGQGATGELFF. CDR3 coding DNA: TGCGCCAGCAGTTCGACTGCCGGACAGGGGGCCACCGGGGAGCTGTTTTTT.